The rows below give T cell receptor beta chains drawn from one sample of a study of cytomegalovirus exposure and HLA in healthy donors. Generated by immunoSEQ multiplex PCR, the TCRdb table keeps only in-frame clones and is missing some. The table lists 110,000 to 150,000 clones, with around 0.96% in the top ten. The sample was PBMCs. The receptors were sampled from a male donor in good health and CMV-seronegative. CDR3s leave out the opening cysteine and the closing phenylalanine or tryptophan. A D gene is named only where the DNA matches it firmly.

>TRBJ1-5|TRBV19|NA
ASSSLGGFGQPQH
>TRBJ2-3|TRBV5-1|TRBD1
ASSPGDRGPDTQY
>TRBJ1-3|TRBV5-1|NA
ASSLGQLNSGNTIY
>TRBJ1-1|TRBV7-9|TRBD1
ASSGQVTEAF
>TRBJ1-5|TRBV19|NA
ASSITGNGSNQPQH
>TRBJ2-7|TRBV7-3|TRBD1
ASSSGQGAYEQY
>TRBJ2-4|TRBV15|TRBD1
ATSNTGTDKNIQY
>TRBJ2-1|TRBV4-2|NA
ASSQVELGSYGEQF
>TRBJ1-1|TRBV6-5|NA
ASSLRRVDTEAF
>TRBJ2-7|TRBV28|TRBD1
ASSLTGTGYSEQY
>TRBJ1-1|TRBV2|NA
ASSERVHTEAF
>TRBJ2-5|TRBV5-6|TRBD2
ASSSILAGGRETQY
>TRBJ2-7|TRBV6-5|NA
ASSYGGNYEQY
>TRBJ2-7|TRBV7-7|NA
ASSPRLNSYEQY
>TRBJ1-5|TRBV5-6|NA
ASSPPGHSNQPQH
>TRBJ2-2|TRBV21-1|NA
ASSRDRPNTGELF
>TRBJ2-5|TRBV30|TRBD2
AWTAGGSLQETQY
>TRBJ2-2|TRBV29-1|TRBD1
SVAVGTGGTGELF
>TRBJ1-3|TRBV5-1|NA
ASSPGTLEGTIY
>TRBJ2-7|TRBV7-9|TRBD2
ASTPSGDAYEQY
>TRBJ2-5|TRBV5-6|NA
ASSLVRTTKETQY
>TRBJ2-1|TRBV9|TRBD1
ASSVTDRARGPSF
>TRBJ2-7|TRBV6-5|TRBD2
ASSYWGGGVYEQY
>TRBJ2-5|TRBV19|TRBD1
ASSSHNRGETQY
>TRBJ1-6|TRBV27|NA
ASSPLHNSPLH
>NA|TRBV6-5|NA
ASRLSRDSTYEQY
>TRBJ1-2|TRBV6-1|NA
ASSLTGTTYGYT
>TRBJ1-6|TRBV6-6|TRBD1
ASRGQGSNSPLH
>TRBJ2-7|TRBV4-3|TRBD1
ASSQDYGTGGTYEQY
>TRBJ1-2|TRBV29-1|NA
SVEDREGGYT